This TCR beta chain was sequenced in a study of blood T cell repertoires in COVID-19. Clones were read by immunoSEQ multiplex PCR, and TCRdb kept only the in-frame ones, dropping some. The sample consists of tens of thousands of clones, more than 80% of them appearing once. This clone was counted once. One junction end does not reproduce the germline sequence, and a read error may be involved. The CDR3 sequence is 12 residues long. Germline lookup yields CDR1 GTSNPN and CDR2 SVGIG (reference sequence). The receptor was isolated from a man aged 50 or older with COVID-19, enrolled during active disease. Material for sequencing was peripheral blood. The chain employs TRBV30 and TRBJ1-1, with D perhaps matching TRBD1 (5 bases). The CDR3 DNA follows: TGTGCCTGGAGTCCAGGGAACTCTGAAGCTTTCTTT. This codes for CAWSPGNSEAFF.